Shown below are 8 T cell receptor beta chains from a single sample sequenced in a study of OX40 agonist ivuxolimab in advanced cancers. Assay used: immunoSEQ multiplex PCR; TCRdb lists only in-frame clones, some missing. In the table there are about 45,000 clones, approximately 80% of which are singletons. The specimen comprised CD4+ or CD8+ T cells sorted from blood, sampled in a trial of the OX40 agonist ivuxolimab. The receptors here all came from an adult with an advanced solid tumor such as melanoma, head and neck, liver or kidney cancer.

This chain connects TRBV2 to TRBJ2-7, with TRBD2 as a possible D gene (5 bases). The V end lost 6 bases, the J end lost 4 bases, and 13 bases lay between the germline ends. The CDR3 has 13 residues. CDR1 SNHLY and CDR2 FYNNEI come from the germline V gene. The CDR3, as DNA: TGTGCCAGCAGATCGGGGTTTAGGTACGAGCAGTACTTC. Encoded protein: CASRSGFRYEQYF.

This chain uses TRBV6-6 with TRBJ2-5; 7 bases line up with TRBD2. Germline V gene sequence: CDR1 MNHNY, CDR2 SVGAGI (reference sequence). Trimming cost V 0 bases and J 5 bases; bases outside gene matches: 6. The CDR3 has 15 residues. This CDR3 is CASSYSKAGQETQYF. In nucleotides, the CDR3 is TGTGCCAGCAGTTACTCCAAAGCGGGGCAGGAGACCCAGTACTTC.

The rearrangement joins TRBV9 to TRBJ2-3, with 10 bases that match TRBD2. CDR3 size: 15 residues. Germline CDR1 SGDLS, CDR2 YYNGEE. The trim removed 1 base at V and 2 bases at J, leaving 1 base unmatched. The CDR3 nucleotides are TGTGCCAGCAGCGTACTAGCGGGGGTCACAGATACGCAGTATTTT. It is translated as CASSVLAGVTDTQYF.

The chain recombines TRBV5-1 with TRBJ2-7; D gene ambiguous. Trimming left V 0 bases short and J 3 bases short, with 13 bases between. This CDR3 spans 15 amino acids. Per germline, CDR1 SGHRS and CDR2 YFSETQ. CDR3: CASSLASDTYYEQYF. DNA for the CDR3: TGCGCCAGCAGCTTGGCCAGTGACACGTACTACGAGCAGTACTTC.

This chain joins TRBV7-9 and TRBJ2-5; D is possibly TRBD1 or TRBD2 (6 bases each). The CDR3 runs 14 residues. V shed 5 bases and J shed 5 bases, with 15 bases lying between them. The germline V gene encodes CDR1 SEHNR and CDR2 FQNEAQ (reference sequence). CDR3 loop: CASSLRGGLETQYF. The CDR3 coding sequence is TGTGCCAGCAGCCTAAGAGGGGGGCTGGAGACCCAGTACTTC.

The gene calls are TRBV6-5 and TRBJ1-3; tentatively, D is TRBD1 (6 bases). CDR1 and CDR2 (germline): MNHEY, SVGAGI. Trimming took 2 bases from V and 4 from J, leaving 9 bases between them. The CDR3 contains 14 residues. Here the CDR3 DNA reads TGTGCCAGCAGTTACCGGGGGCTCGGAAACACCATATATTTT. Protein sequence: CASSYRGLGNTIYF.

The chain recombines TRBV7-8 with TRBJ2-7; 7 bases align to TRBD2. CDR1 is SGHVS, CDR2 FQNEAQ, per germline. With V trimmed by 1 base and J by 5 bases, 5 bases remained unmatched. The CDR3 loop spans 14 amino acids. For the CDR3, the DNA is TGTGCCAGCAGCTTAGAACTAGCGCCCGACGAGCAGTACTTC. Encoded protein: CASSLELAPDEQYF.

This chain connects TRBV28 to TRBJ2-7; 11 nucleotides agree with TRBD2. The CDR3 runs 14 residues. The junction had 5 bases not matched to a gene; V was cut back by 5 bases and J by 5 bases. From germline, CDR1 is MDHEN and CDR2 SYDVKM. CDR3 region: CASSNLAGGHEQYF. The CDR3 nucleotides read TGTGCCAGCAGTAACCTAGCGGGAGGACACGAGCAGTACTTC.